This T cell receptor (beta chain) was recorded in a study of CD8 T cells in ankylosing spondylitis. The germline V and J ends were trimmed by 7 bases and 11 bases, with 22 bases remaining between them. The CDR3 contains 14 residues. Per germline, CDR1 SNHLY and CDR2 FYNNEI. TCRdb passed the 5' RACE reads through MiXCR, listing each CDR3 protein once. The sample consists of about 280,000 distinct CDR3 sequences, roughly 20% of them appearing once. The clonotype was recovered from a male donor with ankylosing spondylitis or in good health (not recorded which). The chain carries TRBV2 and TRBJ2-3; TRBD1 or TRBD2 may be the D gene (6 bases each). The sequenced sample was blood, either unsorted or a sorted T cell fraction (not recorded which). Written as DNA, the CDR3 is TGTGCCAGCATGGAGGGGTCACAGGGCCAAAGGCAGTATTTT. Protein product: CASMEGSQGQRQYF.